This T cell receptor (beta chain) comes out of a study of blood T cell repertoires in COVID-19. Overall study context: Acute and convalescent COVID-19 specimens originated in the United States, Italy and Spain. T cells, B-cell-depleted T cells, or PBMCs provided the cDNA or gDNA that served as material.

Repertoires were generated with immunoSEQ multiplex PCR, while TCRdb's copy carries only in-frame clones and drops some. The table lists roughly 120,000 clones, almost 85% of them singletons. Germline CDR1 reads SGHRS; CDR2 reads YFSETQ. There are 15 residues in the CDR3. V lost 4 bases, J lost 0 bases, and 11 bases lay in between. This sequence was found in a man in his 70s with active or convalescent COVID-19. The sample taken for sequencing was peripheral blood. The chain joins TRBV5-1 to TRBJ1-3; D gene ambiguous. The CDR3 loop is CASSGEGFSGNTIYF. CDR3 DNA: TGCGCCAGCAGCGGCGAGGGCTTCTCTGGAAACACCATATATTTT.